This T cell receptor (beta chain) appears in the sequencing data of a study of cytomegalovirus exposure and HLA in healthy donors. Germline CDR1 MDHEN, CDR2 SYDVKM. The CDR3 sequence is 16 residues long. V shed 6 bases and J 6 bases; nucleotides not matched to a gene: 11. About this clone: Its antigen remains unidentified.

Overall study results and limits: For presence/absence analyses, sequencing depth was assumed to be roughly uniform across donors. Productive status was seen about 90% or about 30% of the time for most TCR beta V segments in an earlier analysis. A later analysis, which compared TCR beta chains of equal frequency, found the HLA-associated ones more clonally expanded.

Donors showed nominal health when sampled, although they likely had unrecorded immune exposures. Primers for the PCR totalled 60 Vbeta and 13 Jbeta. The method was immunoSEQ multiplex PCR; TCRdb's version includes in-frame clones alone and lacks a portion of them. The sample holds more than 95,000 clones, less than 85% seen once. The V and J genes are TRBV28 and TRBJ1-6, with TRBD1 matching over 7 bases. Specimen: PBMCs. This TCR was recovered from a female donor in good health and CMV-seronegative. In nucleotides, the CDR3 is TGTGCCAGCAGAAGAACAGGGGCGCCCCCTAATTCACCCCTCCACTTT. Translating it yields CASRRTGAPPNSPLHF.